The 12 T cell receptor beta chains given below trace back to one sample, sequenced in a study of OX40 agonist ivuxolimab in advanced cancers. Sequencing was performed with immunoSEQ multiplex PCR; in TCRdb, only in-frame clones are kept and a portion is missing. The sample records fewer than 30,000 clones, roughly 87% being singletons. This sample comprised CD4+ or CD8+ T cells sorted from blood, obtained in a trial of the OX40 agonist ivuxolimab. These receptors came from an adult with an advanced solid tumor such as melanoma, head and neck, liver or kidney cancer.

This clone was detected only once. This chain links TRBV7-8 with TRBJ2-7; D is uncertain. The germline V gene encodes CDR1 SGHVS and CDR2 FQNEAQ. Trimming cost V 0 bases and J 0 bases, with 9 bases left between them. CDR3 length: 15 amino acids. The DNA of the CDR3 is TGTGCCAGCAGCTTAGCGATGGGTGCCTCCTACGAGCAGTACTTC. Its translation: CASSLAMGASYEQYF.

The rearrangement uses TRBV4-2 and TRBJ2-7; 11 positions agree with TRBD2. The CDR3 totals 17 residues. CDR1 and CDR2 from the germline V gene are LGHNA and YNFKEQ. The V gene end was trimmed by 0 bases and the J gene end by 2 bases; junction bases not matched to a gene: 6. The CDR3 region has the DNA TGTGCCAGCAGCCAAGATCTCCTAGCGGGGGGAACCTACGAGCAGTACTTC. Translating gives CASSQDLLAGGTYEQYF.

The V gene is TRBV4-3, the J gene TRBJ2-1; 8 positions agree with TRBD1. J gave up 12 bases and V 4 bases, and 11 bases lay outside the gene matches. CDR3 length: 14 residues. CDR1 is LGHNA and CDR2 is YSLEER in the germline V gene. The CDR3 bases are TGCGCCAGCAGCCCCCTGACAGGGGTACGCGGGCAGTTCTTC. Its translation is CASSPLTGVRGQFF.

The chain has TRBV9 and TRBJ2-7; 11 bases are shared with TRBD1. This CDR3 has 16 residues. Losses at the gene ends were 3 bases for V and 3 bases for J; bases not matched to a gene: 8. The germline V gene encodes CDR1 SGDLS and CDR2 YYNGEE. CDR3 loop: CASSEGPGTGGYEQYF. CDR3 nucleotides: TGTGCCAGCAGCGAGGGTCCTGGGACAGGGGGCTACGAGCAGTACTTC. The full variable domain, completed using reference TRBV9 and TRBJ2-7, is DSGVTQTPKHLITATGQRVTLRCSPRSGDLSVYWYQQSLDQGLQFLIQYYNGEERAKGNILERFSAQQFPDLHSELNLSSLELGDSALYFCASSEGPGTGGYEQYFGPGTRLTVT.

As concerns this clone: With only one base between it and a far larger clone, this is likely a read error. V usage is TRBV7-6 and J usage is TRBJ1-1; perhaps TRBD1 as D (5 bases). Trimming cost V 5 bases and J 2 bases, with 15 bases left between them. The CDR3 spans 15 residues. Germline V gene sequence: CDR1 SGHVS, CDR2 FNYEAQ. Here the CDR3 DNA reads TGTGCCAGCAGCGCAAGCGGGGACGGTAACACTGAAGCTTTCTTT. Translated, it gives CASSASGDGNTEAFF.

The chain is built from TRBV11-2 and TRBJ2-5; D is unresolved. The V end was cut by 5 bases, the J end by 5 bases, with 9 bases between. The V gene's germline CDR1 is SGHAT and CDR2 FQNNGV. The CDR3 has 12 residues. CDR3 sequence (DNA): TGTGCCAGCAGCAGAGGTGGGGAGACCCAGTACTTC. It encodes CASSRGGETQYF.

This clone ranks as medium-sized. The chain combines TRBV2 with TRBJ2-6, with 8 bases fitting TRBD1. The V segment lost 10 bases and the J segment 1 base; nucleotides outside the gene matches: 6. The CDR3 loop spans 15 amino acids. The germline CDR1 and CDR2 sequences are SNHLY and FYNNEI. CDR3 sequence: CANEDRASGANVLTF. The CDR3 DNA reads TGTGCCAACGAGGACAGGGCTTCTGGGGCCAACGTCCTGACTTTC.

The genes are TRBV5-1 and TRBJ2-7; D is ambiguous. Germline V lookup: CDR1 SGHRS, CDR2 YFSETQ. The CDR3 has 12 amino acids. V lost 0 bases, J lost 5 bases, and 6 bases lay in between. The CDR3 sequence: CASSLAYDEQYF. The CDR3 DNA follows: TGCGCCAGCAGCTTGGCCTACGACGAGCAGTACTTC. The entire variable domain, with the rest obtained from reference TRBV5-1 and TRBJ2-7, is as follows: KAGVTQTPRYLIKTRGQQVTLSCSPISGHRSVSWYQQTPGQGLQFLFEYFSETQRNKGNFPGRFSGRQFSNSRSEMNVSTLELGDSALYLCASSLAYDEQYFGPGTRLTVT.

This sequence joins TRBV11-3 and TRBJ1-2, with D hard to call. The CDR3 totals 11 residues. The germline V gene has CDR1 SGHNT and CDR2 YENEEA. V lost 7 bases to trimming and J lost 4 bases, with 7 bases between them. Written as DNA, the CDR3 is TGTGCCAGCACCAAGTCCTATGGCTACACCTTC. Encoded protein: CASTKSYGYTF.

This chain links TRBV7-6 with TRBJ2-1, with 9 positions matching TRBD2. The CDR3 totals 16 residues. The V gene's germline CDR1 is SGHVS and CDR2 FNYEAQ. The junction had 11 bases not matched to a gene; V was cut back by 5 bases and J by 6 bases. The CDR3 bases are TGTGCCAGCAGCCCGACCGGGGGCGGGGGGGCCAATGAGCAGTTCTTC. Translation: CASSPTGGGGANEQFF. Together with reference TRBV7-6 and TRBJ2-1, the CDR3 gives the full variable domain: GAGVSQSPRYKVTKRGQDVALRCDPISGHVSLYWYRQALGQGPEFLTYFNYEAQQDKSGLPNDRFSAERPEGSISTLTIQRTEQRDSAMYRCASSPTGGGGANEQFFGPGTRLTVL.

This clone was observed a single time. The chain recombines TRBV10-1 with TRBJ2-5; 8 nucleotides line up with TRBD2. The CDR3 runs to 15 residues. From germline, CDR1 is WNHNN and CDR2 SYGVQD (reference sequence). The trim removed 0 bases at V and 2 bases at J, leaving 2 bases unmatched. The CDR3 loop is CASSESAGGQETQYF. CDR3 in DNA: TGCGCCAGCAGTGAGTCGGCGGGGGGTCAAGAGACCCAGTACTTC.

The rearrangement joins TRBV6-6 to TRBJ2-3; no reliable D call. This CDR3 has 12 amino acids. Per germline, CDR1 MNHNY and CDR2 SVGAGI (reference sequence). Trimming removed 2 bases at V and 9 bases at J, with 9 bases between. The CDR3 reads CASSYVGVTQYF. Written as DNA, the CDR3 is TGTGCCAGCAGTTACGTCGGAGTAACGCAGTATTTT.